This entry lists 13 T cell receptor beta chains sequenced from one sample in a study of T cells expressing NK-cell markers (dated by TCRdb to 2018 to 2020). Libraries came from 5' RACE. Instrument on record: Illumina HiSeq 2000. Reads reprocessed by TCRdb are summarized as one entry per CDR3 protein sequence, and DNA is absent. This sample's table contains about 260,000 distinct CDR3 sequences. Clones ranked in the top ten supply approximately 0.39% of the sample. Sequencing was performed on blood T cells: a sorted CD56 or NKG2C T cell subset, CD4+ or CD8+ T cells, or bulk PBMC T cells (not recorded which). All receptors come from a man in his late teens or twenties in good health. Donor details come from another sample of the same person, matched by shared clones.

This chain connects TRBV3-1 to TRBJ2-7; TCRdb reports TRBD2, a call that lacks DNA to check it against. This CDR3 is 20 amino acids long. Germline CDR1 is LGHDT and CDR2 is YNNKEL (reference sequence). CDR3: CASSQGPPLTTSGIPYEQYF.

The chain employs TRBV5-1 and TRBJ2-1; absent DNA, TCRdb's TRBD2 call cannot be checked. This CDR3 contains 17 residues. Looked up from germline, CDR1 is SGHRS and CDR2 is YFSETQ. The CDR3: CASSWGLAGGRYNEQFF.

The rearrangement uses TRBV4-3 and TRBJ2-1; TCRdb designates TRBD2, a call that cannot be tested without DNA. The CDR3 has 16 residues. Germline CDR1 LGHNA, CDR2 YSLEER. The CDR3 sequence is CASSDPTSGSLNEQFF.

The chain carries TRBV12-3 or TRBV12-4 and TRBJ2-3; TCRdb designates TRBD2, a call that cannot be tested without DNA. The CDR3 is 19 amino acids. CDR3 in amino acids: CASSLRPGRGEGRADTQYF.

The chain employs TRBV4-3 and TRBJ2-5; TCRdb's D call of TRBD2 is untestable without DNA. Germline V gene lookup returns CDR1 LGHNA and CDR2 YSLEER. The CDR3 extends over 15 amino acids. The CDR3 sequence is CASSQERTSWETQYF.

V gene TRBV20-1 combines with J gene TRBJ2-1; TCRdb's D call of TRBD2 is untestable without DNA. Germline-derived CDR1 and CDR2 are DFQATT and SNEGSKA (reference sequence). The CDR3 consists of 15 residues. CDR3: CSASVLAGLYNEQFF.

The chain uses TRBV5-1 and TRBJ2-2; TCRdb gives TRBD1 as the D gene, but with no DNA this cannot be confirmed. Looked up from germline, CDR1 is SGHRS and CDR2 is YFSETQ. This CDR3 is built from 16 residues. CDR3 in amino acids: CASSLYPQGSTGELFF. The complete variable domain, with remaining parts taken from reference TRBV5-1 and TRBJ2-2, reads KAGVTQTPRYLIKTRGQQVTLSCSPISGHRSVSWYQQTPGQGLQFLFEYFSETQRNKGNFPGRFSGRQFSNSRSEMNVSTLELGDSALYLCASSLYPQGSTGELFFGEGSRLTVL.

The V call is TRBV2, the J call TRBJ1-5; TCRdb picks TRBD1, but there is no DNA to check that call. This CDR3 spans 13 amino acids. Germline lookup yields CDR1 SNHLY and CDR2 FYNNEI. The CDR3 loop is CASTGQGSQPQHF.

The rearrangement uses TRBV11-2 and TRBJ2-1; TCRdb proposes TRBD2, but this gene call is untestable without DNA. The CDR3 consists of 17 residues. Germline V gene sequence: CDR1 SGHAT, CDR2 FQNNGV. CDR3 region: CASSLRTSGRASGEQFF. The full variable domain, with the rest looked up from reference TRBV11-2 and TRBJ2-1, is EAGVAQSPRYKIIEKRQSVAFWCNPISGHATLYWYQQILGQGPKLLIQFQNNGVVDDSQLPKDRFSAERLKGVDSTLKIQPAKLEDSAVYLCASSLRTSGRASGEQFFGPGTRLTVL.

The rearrangement joins TRBV15 to TRBJ2-3; TCRdb's D gene call, TRBD1, goes unchecked for lack of DNA. The CDR3 is made up of 15 amino acids. The germline V gene encodes CDR1 LNHNV and CDR2 YYDKDF (reference sequence). The CDR3 reads CATTAGRLYTDTQYF. Full variable domain (outside the CDR3, taken from reference TRBV15 and TRBJ2-3): DAMVIQNPRYQVTQFGKPVTLSCSQTLNHNVMYWYQQKSSQAPKLLFHYYDKDFNNEADTPDNFQSRRPNTSFCFLDIRSPGLGDTAMYLCATTAGRLYTDTQYFGPGTRLTVL.

V usage is TRBV24-1 and J usage is TRBJ2-5. Germline CDR1 reads KGHDR; CDR2 reads SFDVKD. The CDR3 contains 16 residues. The CDR3 protein is CATSDLDGWYQETQYF.

V gene TRBV20-1 combines with J gene TRBJ2-1; TCRdb's D call of TRBD2 is untestable without DNA. There are 15 residues in the CDR3. In germline, CDR1 is DFQATT, CDR2 SNEGSKA (reference sequence). The CDR3 here is CSASRGMGSYNEQFF.

The V gene is TRBV11-2, the J gene TRBJ2-1; the D call from TCRdb, TRBD1, cannot be confirmed without DNA. The CDR3 spans 16 residues. The germline V gene encodes CDR1 SGHAT and CDR2 FQNNGV. The chain's CDR3 is CASSSHAGTVYNEQFF. The entire variable domain, with the rest obtained from reference TRBV11-2 and TRBJ2-1, is as follows: EAGVAQSPRYKIIEKRQSVAFWCNPISGHATLYWYQQILGQGPKLLIQFQNNGVVDDSQLPKDRFSAERLKGVDSTLKIQPAKLEDSAVYLCASSSHAGTVYNEQFFGPGTRLTVL.